This T cell receptor (beta chain) was sequenced for a study of cytomegalovirus exposure and HLA in healthy donors. CDR3 length equals 13 residues. The V end lost 0 bases, the J end lost 3 bases, and 5 bases lay between the germline ends. Per the germline V gene, CDR1 is MNHEY and CDR2 is SVGAGI. 13 Jbeta primers and 60 Vbeta primers were used for the PCR. Generated by immunoSEQ multiplex PCR, the TCRdb table keeps only in-frame clones and is missing some. The sample includes 150,000 to 200,000 clones, more than 75% of them seen just once. The specimen was PBMCs. The chain links TRBV6-5 to TRBJ1-2; D remains unclear. This TCR came from a male donor in good health and CMV-seronegative. The CDR3, as DNA: TGTGCCAGCAGTTACTCGACTGACTATGGCTACACCTTC. Protein sequence: CASSYSTDYGYTF.